The entry below gives a single T cell receptor (beta chain) sequence along with its context. The CDR3 has 14 amino acids. The germline V gene encodes CDR1 SGHRS and CDR2 YFSETQ. V lost 5 bases and J lost 4, with 15 bases in between. Profiled with immunoSEQ multiplex PCR; TCRdb holds only in-frame clones, not every one. This table has 100,000 to 150,000 clones, approximately 85% appearing once. The data were obtained in a study of cytotoxic CD8 clonotypes in ibrutinib-treated CLL. Genomic DNA for TCR beta libraries, around 1.9 micrograms, came from cryopreserved PBMCs. This receptor was identified in a human donor with chronic lymphocytic leukemia. This rearrangement joins TRBV5-1 to TRBJ2-5, with unresolved D. The sequenced sample was PBMCs, obtained after 24 months of ibrutinib treatment. The CDR3 region has the DNA TGCGCCAGCAGTTCTGACCTTATGGCAGAGACCCAGTACTTC. Amino acids: CASSSDLMAETQYF.